This entry lists 4 T cell receptor beta chains sequenced from one sample in a study of PD-1 blockade in mismatch repair-deficient tumors. The data were produced by immunoSEQ multiplex PCR, yet TCRdb's version contains in-frame clones alone and is incomplete. Altogether around 9,000 clones are present, 75% to 90% being singletons, with the ten largest covering about 1%. Sequencing used PBMCs, obtained about 48 weeks after starting pembrolizumab. The receptors stem from an adult with mismatch repair-deficient cancer.

The chain recombines TRBV5-1 with TRBJ2-7; perhaps TRBD2 as D (5 bases). The V end was cut by 0 bases, the J end by 6 bases, with 10 bases between. Germline values: CDR1 SGHRS, CDR2 YFSETQ. The CDR3 is 13 amino acids. The CDR3 coding sequence is TGCGCCAGCAGCTTGGTCCGGGATCGCGAGCAGTACTTC. Its translation: CASSLVRDREQYF.

CDR3 in DNA: TGTGCCAGCTCACCGGATCGGGAGCCGAGCACAGATACGCAGTATTTT. It encodes CASSPDREPSTDTQYF. The rearrangement uses TRBV18 and TRBJ2-3, with a tentative D call TRBD2 (6 bases). With 3 bases removed from V and 0 bases from J, the gap between germline ends came to 13 bases. This CDR3 spans 16 amino acids. Germline CDR1 and CDR2: KGHSH and LQKENI.

V gene TRBV5-1 combines with J gene TRBJ2-1, with 10 nucleotides matching TRBD2. This CDR3 comprises 16 residues. Trimming removed 0 bases from V and 4 bases from J; junction bases left unmatched: 4. Germline CDR1 is SGHRS and CDR2 is YFSETQ. The chain's CDR3 is CASSLDALAGYNEQFF. DNA of the CDR3: TGCGCCAGCAGCTTGGACGCACTAGCGGGATACAATGAGCAGTTCTTC.

The chain uses TRBV6-6 and TRBJ1-3; TRBD1 might be the D (5 bases). V was cut by 5 bases and J by 0 bases, with 11 bases left in between. This CDR3 is built from 15 residues. CDR1 is MNHNY, CDR2 SVGAGI, per germline (reference sequence). The CDR3 loop reads CASSVQGSSGNTIYF. Written as DNA, the CDR3 is TGTGCCAGCAGTGTTCAGGGAAGCTCTGGAAACACCATATATTTT.